The clone carrying this T cell receptor (beta chain) was detected ten times or more. As yet, its antigen is unknown. Before being chosen for sequencing, patients had shown CD8+CD57+ cell expansion by flow cytometry. Patients uniformly had severe acquired aplastic anemia. The data originate from a study of CD8+CD57+ T cells in acquired aplastic anemia. Study-wide results and caveats: Common to patients and controls were 25 to 30 CD8+ CDR3 sequences.

Genomic DNA acted as the template from which TCR beta VDJ combination and CDR3 sequence profiling were carried out. One entry per CDR3 protein results from TCRdb running MiXCR on the reads. The sample records around 200,000 distinct CDR3 sequences, under 55% being singletons. CDR3 size: 14 residues. CDR1 is LNHNV, CDR2 YYDKDF, per germline (reference sequence). V gave up 0 bases and J gave up 0 bases, with 6 bases separating them. Sequenced material: sorted CD4+, CD8+, or CD8+CD57+ T cells (not recorded which) from PBMCs. V and J are TRBV15 and TRBJ2-7; D is unclear. The TCR comes from a human donor with aplastic anemia. The CDR3 DNA reads as TGTGCCACCAGCAGAGATCCAGTCTCCTACGAGCAGTACTTC. Translation gives CATSRDPVSYEQYF.